This is a list of T cell receptor beta chains from one sample in a study of cytomegalovirus exposure and HLA in healthy donors. The protocol was immunoSEQ multiplex PCR, while the TCRdb copy is restricted to in-frame clones and leaves out a portion. The sample holds about 170,000 clones; 86% are singletons and the top ten take approximately 2.4%. The source material was PBMCs. The receptors were gathered from a man aged 18 to 29 in good health and CMV-seropositive. The CDR3 runs from the conserved cysteine through the conserved F or W. A D gene is named only where the DNA matches it firmly. Clone size is stated in some rows and not others, as once, few, many or a class when expanded.

TGTGCTAGTGGTTTCGGGACAGAGCAGTACTTC	CASGFGTEQYF	NA	TRBV12-5	TRBJ2-7	NA
TGTGCCAGCAGCTTACACGCTCGTAGCGGCTACTACGAGCAGTACTTC	CASSLHARSGYYEQYF	NA	TRBV7-3	TRBJ2-7	NA
TGTGCCAGCAGTCTGGCGGGGGGGCCGTATACGCAGTATTTT	CASSLAGGPYTQYF	few	TRBV7-2	TRBJ2-3	TRBD2
TGTGCCAGCAGCCGGAAGACTAGCGGGAGGTCCCCCCTCCTAGCCAAAAACATTCAGTACTTC	CASSRKTSGRSPLLAKNIQYF	once	TRBV27	TRBJ2-4	TRBD2
TGTGCCAGCAGTCCCCGAGGAGTCACTGAAGCTTTCTTT	CASSPRGVTEAFF	NA	TRBV6-1	TRBJ1-1	NA
TGCAGTGCTGGCCCCCAGGAGACCCAGTACTTC	CSAGPQETQYF	NA	TRBV20-1	TRBJ2-5	NA
TGCGCCAGCAGCCAAGATGCGGCGGGAGGGCCACACTACGAGCAGTACTTC	CASSQDAAGGPHYEQYF	few	TRBV4-3	TRBJ2-7	TRBD2
TGTGCCAGCAGTCATCGGACTAGCGGGACTGGGGGTGAGCAGTTCTTC	CASSHRTSGTGGEQFF	few	TRBV27	TRBJ2-1	TRBD2
TGTGCCAGCAGCCAGGGGATGGGGGCCGGAGCCGGGGACACCTTC	CASSQGMGAGAGDTF	NA	TRBV7-6	TRBJ1-2	NA
TGCGCCAGCAGCTTGGAAGCAGAGACCCAGTACTTC	CASSLEAETQYF	once	TRBV5-1	TRBJ2-5	NA
TGTGCCAGCAGTCCGGGACATGAGAAAACTGAAGCTTTCTTT	CASSPGHEKTEAFF	NA	TRBV28	TRBJ1-1	NA